The 12 T cell receptor beta chains below all came from one sample that was sequenced in a study of T-cell reconstitution after alpha-beta-depleted transplantation in children. Unique molecular identifiers were built into the TCRbeta library. TCRdb itself ran the PCR reads through MiXCR, one entry per CDR3 protein. The sample has 550,000 to 800,000 distinct CDR3 sequences, roughly 14% seen once. Sample: PBMCs, taken before TCRalphabeta/CD19-depleted stem cell transplant. These receptors all come from a girl aged 2 to 9 with congenital amegakaryocytic thrombocytopenia, due to receive a stem cell transplant.

The chain employs TRBV20-1 and TRBJ2-7; TRBD2 is a possible D gene (5 bases). CDR3 length: 16 amino acids. Germline loops: CDR1 DFQATT, CDR2 SNEGSKA (reference sequence). V lost 0 bases to trimming and J lost 3 bases, with 18 bases between them. The CDR3 reads CSARDKQSAGHYEQYF. The CDR3 region has the DNA TGCAGTGCTAGAGATAAGCAGTCGGCGGGTCACTACGAGCAGTACTTC.

This clonotype was detected many times. V gene TRBV29-1 combines with J gene TRBJ2-7; 8 nucleotides align to TRBD1. This CDR3 region has 15 residues. V lost 1 base, J lost 0 bases, and 5 bases stayed unmatched. From germline, CDR1 is SQVTM and CDR2 ANQGSEA. The CDR3 bases are TGCAGCGTTGAAGTAAGGGACAGGAGCTCCTACGAGCAGTACTTC. Its protein is CSVEVRDRSSYEQYF.

The chain couples TRBV3-1 to TRBJ2-1, with 9 bases fitting TRBD2. From germline, CDR1 is LGHDT and CDR2 YNNKEL (reference sequence). Trimming removed 0 bases from V and 3 bases from J; junction bases left unmatched: 3. The CDR3 sequence is 16 residues long. In DNA form, the CDR3 reads TGTGCCAGCAGCCAAGACGTGACTAGCGGCTACAATGAGCAGTTCTTC. Protein product: CASSQDVTSGYNEQFF.

This sequence joins TRBV5-5 and TRBJ2-7; 10 bases match TRBD1. CDR3 length equals 14 residues. CDR1 and CDR2 (germline): SGHKS, YYEKEE (reference sequence). The V segment lost 5 bases and the J segment 6 bases; nucleotides outside the gene matches: 8. CDR3 DNA sequence: TGTGCCAGCAGAACCGGGACAGGGGTAGGCGAGCAGTACTTC. Protein product: CASRTGTGVGEQYF.

The J gene is TRBJ1-2, the V gene TRBV5-1; D unclear. Germline values: CDR1 SGHRS, CDR2 YFSETQ. The CDR3 has 11 residues. V lost 7 bases and J 9 bases, leaving 13 bases between the germline ends. The CDR3 region has the DNA TGCGCCAGCGAGCCGACATTCCGCTACACCTTC. It specifies CASEPTFRYTF.

The table lists this clonotype with many counts. The chain combines TRBV29-1 with TRBJ1-2; D unresolved. Trimming cost V 0 bases and J 14 bases, with 4 bases left between them. The CDR3 has 8 residues. Germline V gene lookup returns CDR1 SQVTM and CDR2 ANQGSEA. The CDR3 spells CSVEEGTF. As DNA, the CDR3 is TGCAGCGTTGAAGAGGGAACCTTC. Full variable domain (rest looked up from reference TRBV29-1 and TRBJ1-2): SAVISQKPSRDICQRGTSLTIQCQVDSQVTMMFWYRQQPGQSLTLIATANQGSEATYESGFVIDKFPISRPNLTFSTLTVSNMSPEDSSIYLCSVEEGTFGSGTRLTVV.

The chain employs TRBV15 and TRBJ2-7; TRBD1 matches 8 bases. The CDR3 runs to 14 residues. Per germline, CDR1 LNHNV and CDR2 YYDKDF (reference sequence). The junction had 6 bases not matched to a gene; V was cut back by 5 bases and J by 3 bases. The chain's CDR3 is CATSSDRVGYEQYF. In DNA form, the CDR3 reads TGTGCCACCAGCTCGGACAGGGTGGGCTACGAGCAGTACTTC.

This clonotype was counted ten times or more. V gene TRBV12-3 or TRBV12-4 combines with J gene TRBJ2-3; tentative D call: TRBD2 (6 bases). This CDR3 comprises 16 residues. With 8 bases removed from V and 3 bases from J, the gap between germline ends came to 21 bases. Here the CDR3 DNA reads TGTGCCAGCCGCTCAGTGGGGGAGGAAGAGACAGATACGCAGTATTTT. Protein: CASRSVGEEETDTQYF.

The rearrangement joins TRBV19 to TRBJ2-3; possible D gene TRBD1, 6 bases. Trimming removed 7 bases at V and 8 bases at J, with 22 bases between. CDR1 LNHDA and CDR2 SQIVND come from the germline V gene (reference sequence). The CDR3 runs 15 residues. The CDR3 DNA follows: TGTGCCAGTACCAACCGGACAGAACCTTGGGGTACGCAGTATTTT. This sequence encodes CASTNRTEPWGTQYF.

Comment on this clonotype: Given a much more abundant clone one base away, this may be a read error. This chain links TRBV5-1 with TRBJ2-7; the match to TRBD2 covers 8 bases. The CDR3 extends over 15 amino acids. Trimming at V came to 4 bases and at J to 2 bases, leaving 8 bases not matched to a gene. The germline gives CDR1 SGHRS, CDR2 YFSETQ. The CDR3 here is CASSPGSGSTYEQYF. Here the CDR3 DNA reads TGCGCCAGCAGCCCGGGGAGCGGGAGTACCTACGAGCAGTACTTC.

This clonotype has a count of ten or more. The chain couples TRBV10-3 to TRBJ2-7; 8 bases match TRBD1. Trimming took 3 bases from V and 6 from J; bases not matched to a gene: 7. CDR1 is ENHRY and CDR2 is SYGVKD in the germline V gene. The CDR3 covers 14 residues. The CDR3 bases are TGTGCCATCAGTGAACAGGGGGATTTAGGCGAGCAGTACTTC. Translating gives CAISEQGDLGEQYF.

The J gene is TRBJ2-1, the V gene TRBV11-3; tentative D call: TRBD2 (6 bases). This CDR3 is built from 15 residues. The V gene lost 4 bases and the J gene lost 6 bases, with 16 bases spanning the gap. Germline V gene lookup returns CDR1 SGHNT and CDR2 YENEEA. CDR3 region: CASSSLGSGVNEQFF. CDR3 in DNA: TGTGCCAGCAGCTCCCTAGGGTCGGGAGTCAATGAGCAGTTCTTC.